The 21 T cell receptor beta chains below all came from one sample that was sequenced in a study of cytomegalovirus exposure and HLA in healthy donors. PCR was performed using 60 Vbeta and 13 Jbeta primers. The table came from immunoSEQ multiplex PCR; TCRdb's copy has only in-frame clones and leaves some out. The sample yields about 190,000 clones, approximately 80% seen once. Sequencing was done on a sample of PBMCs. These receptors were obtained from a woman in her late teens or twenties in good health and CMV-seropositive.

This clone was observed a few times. The CDR3 DNA reads as TGCGCCAGCAGCCAAGCCCCAGGCCGGGGCACTGAAGCTTTCTTT. This gives the protein CASSQAPGRGTEAFF. This sequence joins TRBV4-3 and TRBJ1-1; D remains unclear. Trimming shortened V by 1 base and J by 4 bases, and 13 bases separated the two germline ends. This CDR3 contains 15 residues. Germline lookup yields CDR1 LGHNA and CDR2 YSLEER.

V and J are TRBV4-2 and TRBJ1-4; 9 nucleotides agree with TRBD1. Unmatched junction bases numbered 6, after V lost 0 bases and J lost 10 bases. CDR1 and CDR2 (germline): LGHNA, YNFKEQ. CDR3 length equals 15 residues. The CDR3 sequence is CASSQDRQGDSKLFF. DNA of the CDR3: TGTGCCAGCAGCCAAGATCGACAGGGGGATTCAAAACTGTTTTTT.

The CDR3 region is CAISEGVSGASYEQYF. CDR3 sequence (DNA): TGTGCCATCAGTGAGGGGGTTAGCGGAGCCTCCTACGAGCAGTACTTC. The chain links TRBV10-3 to TRBJ2-7; TRBD2 might be the D (6 bases). The V gene lost 2 bases and the J gene lost 0 bases, with 14 bases spanning the gap. In germline, CDR1 is ENHRY, CDR2 SYGVKD. The CDR3 has 16 residues.

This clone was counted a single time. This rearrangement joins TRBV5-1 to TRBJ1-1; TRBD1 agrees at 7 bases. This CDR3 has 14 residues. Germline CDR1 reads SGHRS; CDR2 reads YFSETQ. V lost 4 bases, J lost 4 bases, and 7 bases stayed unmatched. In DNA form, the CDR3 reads TGCGCCAGCAGCGACGGACAGGCGAGCACTGAAGCTTTCTTT. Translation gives CASSDGQASTEAFF.

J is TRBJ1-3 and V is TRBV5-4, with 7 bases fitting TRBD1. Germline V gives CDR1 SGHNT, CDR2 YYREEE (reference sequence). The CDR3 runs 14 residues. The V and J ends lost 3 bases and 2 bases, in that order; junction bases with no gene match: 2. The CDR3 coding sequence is TGTGCCAGCAGCTCGGACAGGACTGGAAACACCATATATTTT. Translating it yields CASSSDRTGNTIYF.

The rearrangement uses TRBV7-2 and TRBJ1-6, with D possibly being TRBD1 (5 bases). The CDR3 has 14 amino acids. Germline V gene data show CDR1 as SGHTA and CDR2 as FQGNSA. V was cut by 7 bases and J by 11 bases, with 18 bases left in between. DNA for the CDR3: TGTGCCAGCACCACCGGCGGGGGGAGGGCACCCCTCCACTTT. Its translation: CASTTGGGRAPLHF. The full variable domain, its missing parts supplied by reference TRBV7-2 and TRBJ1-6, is GAGVSQSPSNKVTEKGKDVELRCDPISGHTALYWYRQSLGQGLEFLIYFQGNSAPDKSGLPSDRFSAERTGGSVSTLTIQRTQQEDSAVYLCASTTGGGRAPLHFGNGTRLTVT.

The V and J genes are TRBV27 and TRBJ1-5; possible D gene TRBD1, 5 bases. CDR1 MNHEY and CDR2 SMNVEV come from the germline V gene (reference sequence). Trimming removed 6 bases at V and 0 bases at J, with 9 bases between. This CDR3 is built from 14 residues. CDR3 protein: CASSQGNSNQPQHF. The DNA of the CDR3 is TGTGCCAGCAGCCAGGGAAATAGCAATCAGCCCCAGCATTTT.

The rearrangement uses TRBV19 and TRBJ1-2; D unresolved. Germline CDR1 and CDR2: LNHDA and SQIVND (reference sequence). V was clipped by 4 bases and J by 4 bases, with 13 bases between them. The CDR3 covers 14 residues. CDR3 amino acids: CASSSPAGGYGYTF. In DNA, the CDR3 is TGTGCCAGTAGTAGTCCTGCCGGCGGCTATGGCTACACCTTC.

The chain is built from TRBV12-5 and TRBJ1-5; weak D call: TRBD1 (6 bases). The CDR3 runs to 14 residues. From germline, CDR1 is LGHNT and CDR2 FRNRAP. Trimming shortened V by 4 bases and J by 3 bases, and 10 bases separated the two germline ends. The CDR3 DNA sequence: TGTGCTAGTGGTTCTACAGGGACCAATCAGCCCCAGCATTTT. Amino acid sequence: CASGSTGTNQPQHF. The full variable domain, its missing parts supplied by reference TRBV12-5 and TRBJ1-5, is DARVTQTPRHKVTEMGQEVTMRCQPILGHNTVFWYRQTMMQGLELLAYFRNRAPLDDSGMPKDRFSAEMPDATLATLKIQPSEPRDSAVYFCASGSTGTNQPQHFGDGTRLSIL.

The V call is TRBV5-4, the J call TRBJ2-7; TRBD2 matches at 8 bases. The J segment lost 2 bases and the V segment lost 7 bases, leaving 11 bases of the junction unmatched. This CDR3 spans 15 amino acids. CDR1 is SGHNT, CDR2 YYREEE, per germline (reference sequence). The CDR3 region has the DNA TGTGCCAGCGAAGTCGGGGGGGGAAACCCCTACGAGCAGTACTTC. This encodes CASEVGGGNPYEQYF.

CDR3 protein: CASSPRTGGSGANVLTF. The CDR3 nucleotides read TGTGCCAGCAGCCCCCGGACAGGGGGCTCTGGGGCCAACGTCCTGACTTTC. V and J are TRBV4-2 and TRBJ2-6; 10 bases fit TRBD1. CDR1 and CDR2 (germline): LGHNA, YNFKEQ. This CDR3 has 17 amino acids. V shed 4 bases, J shed 0 bases, and the junction held 3 bases outside the gene matches.

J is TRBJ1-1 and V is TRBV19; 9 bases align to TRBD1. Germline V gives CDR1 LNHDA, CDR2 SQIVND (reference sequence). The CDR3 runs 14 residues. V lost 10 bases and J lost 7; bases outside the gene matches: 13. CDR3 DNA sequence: TGTGCCACTAGATTACAGGGGGCGCGGGTTGAAGCTTTCTTT. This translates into CATRLQGARVEAFF.

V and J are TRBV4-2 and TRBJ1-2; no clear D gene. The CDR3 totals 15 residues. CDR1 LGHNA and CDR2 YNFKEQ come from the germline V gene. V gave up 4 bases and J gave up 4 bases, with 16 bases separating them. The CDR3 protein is CASSLTGESSYGYTF. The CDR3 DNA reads TGTGCCAGCAGCCTGACCGGGGAAAGTTCCTATGGCTACACCTTC.

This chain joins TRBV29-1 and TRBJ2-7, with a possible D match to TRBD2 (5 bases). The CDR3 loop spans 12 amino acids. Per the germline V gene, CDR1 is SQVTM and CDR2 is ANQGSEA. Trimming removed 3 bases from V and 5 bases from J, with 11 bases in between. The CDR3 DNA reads TGCAGCGTTGACCCGGGGATCCACGAGCAGTACTTC. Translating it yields CSVDPGIHEQYF.

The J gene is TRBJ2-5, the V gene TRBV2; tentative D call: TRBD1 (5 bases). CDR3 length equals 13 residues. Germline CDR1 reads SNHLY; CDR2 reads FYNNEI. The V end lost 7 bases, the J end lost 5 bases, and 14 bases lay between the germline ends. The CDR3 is CASTQGLPETQYF. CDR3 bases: TGTGCCAGCACCCAGGGTCTACCTGAGACCCAGTACTTC.

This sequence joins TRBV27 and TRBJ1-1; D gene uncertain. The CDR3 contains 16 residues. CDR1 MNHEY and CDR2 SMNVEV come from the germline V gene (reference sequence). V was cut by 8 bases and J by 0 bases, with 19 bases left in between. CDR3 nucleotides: TGTGCCAGCCACCGGGGAGCTACGTTCATGAACACTGAAGCTTTCTTT. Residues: CASHRGATFMNTEAFF.

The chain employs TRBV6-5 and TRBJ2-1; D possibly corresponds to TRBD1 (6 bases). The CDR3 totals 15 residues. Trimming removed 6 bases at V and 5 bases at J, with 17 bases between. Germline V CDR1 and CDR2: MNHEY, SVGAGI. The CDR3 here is CASRRLAGVDNEQFF. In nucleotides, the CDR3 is TGTGCCAGCAGGCGTCTAGCAGGGGTTGACAATGAGCAGTTCTTC.

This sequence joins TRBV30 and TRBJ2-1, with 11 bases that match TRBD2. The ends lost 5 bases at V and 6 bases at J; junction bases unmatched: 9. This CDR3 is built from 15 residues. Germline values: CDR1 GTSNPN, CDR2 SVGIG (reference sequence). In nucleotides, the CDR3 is TGTGCCTGGTCATACACTAGCGGGGGCCTCAATGAGCAGTTCTTC. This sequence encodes CAWSYTSGGLNEQFF. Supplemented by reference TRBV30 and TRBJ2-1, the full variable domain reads SQTIHQWPATLVQPVGSPLSLECTVEGTSNPNLYWYRQAAGRGLQLLFYSVGIGQISSEVPQNLSASRPQDRQFILSSKKLLLSDSGFYLCAWSYTSGGLNEQFFGPGTRLTVL.

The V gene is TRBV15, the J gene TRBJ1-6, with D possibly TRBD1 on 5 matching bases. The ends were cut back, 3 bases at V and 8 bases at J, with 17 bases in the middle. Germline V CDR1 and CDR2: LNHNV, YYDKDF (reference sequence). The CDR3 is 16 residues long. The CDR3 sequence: CATSSAGGLGDSPLHF. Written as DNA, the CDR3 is TGTGCCACCAGCAGCGCGGGAGGTCTGGGGGATTCACCCCTCCACTTT.

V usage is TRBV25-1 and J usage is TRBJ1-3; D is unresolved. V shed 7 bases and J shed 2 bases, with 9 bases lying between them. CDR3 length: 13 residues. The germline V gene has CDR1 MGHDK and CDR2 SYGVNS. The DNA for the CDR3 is TGTGCCAGCACAGTATCACCTGGAAACACCATATATTTT. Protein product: CASTVSPGNTIYF.

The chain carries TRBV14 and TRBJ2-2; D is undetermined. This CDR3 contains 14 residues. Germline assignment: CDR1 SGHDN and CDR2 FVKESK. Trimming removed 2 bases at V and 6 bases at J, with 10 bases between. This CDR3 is CASSQSPTAGELFF. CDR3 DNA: TGTGCCAGCAGCCAAAGCCCCACAGCCGGGGAGCTGTTTTTT.